These T cell receptor beta chains were read from a single sample in a study of blood T cell repertoires in COVID-19. Sequencing was performed with immunoSEQ multiplex PCR; in TCRdb, only in-frame clones are kept and a portion is missing. The sample has approximately 170,000 clones; 80% to 85% are singletons. Sequences were obtained from peripheral blood. The receptors shown here come from a man in his sixties or seventies with active or convalescent COVID-19. Both conserved end residues are part of each CDR3. Fields, in order: J gene, clone size, V gene, CDR3 protein. The size of a clone is reported for some rows only, either as once, few or many, or as a class for expanded clones.

>TRBJ2-1|NA|TRBV5-6
CASSLGLLAATYNEQFF
>TRBJ1-1|NA|TRBV7-2
CASSLGQGHTEAFF
>TRBJ2-7|NA|TRBV29-1
CSVGTGSEQYF
>TRBJ1-2|NA|TRBV5-6
CASSLGWTGNYGYTF
>TRBJ2-7|NA|TRBV27
CASSLQTGSSYEQYF
>TRBJ2-7|NA|TRBV6-5
CASSYSGSYEQYF
>TRBJ2-3|NA|TRBV9
CASSVERQPTDTQYF
>TRBJ2-7|few|TRBV5-4
CASSLAAPGGRSYEQYF
>TRBJ1-2|once|TRBV6-5
CASKTLGTGGYGYTF
>TRBJ1-2|NA|TRBV9
CASSVSQGFSGYTF
>TRBJ2-1|NA|TRBV15
CATSREFLAGLAGPSSYNEQFF
>TRBJ2-1|once|TRBV5-4
CASSFELAGPFKYNEQFF
>TRBJ2-1|NA|TRBV11-2
CASSLASRGSPYNEQFF
>TRBJ1-2|NA|TRBV7-9
CASSLVGTETGGYTF
>TRBJ1-5|NA|TRBV7-9
CASSLTEYQPQHF
>TRBJ2-7|NA|TRBV19
CASSTDRGREQYF
>TRBJ1-5|NA|TRBV28
CASSTYRQINNQPQHF
>TRBJ2-5|once|TRBV29-1
CSVSTGLQETQYF
>TRBJ2-7|NA|TRBV7-9
CASSQLGGVPLYEQYF
>TRBJ1-1|once|TRBV9
CASSVATWDKATEAFF
>TRBJ2-7|NA|TRBV28
CASSPAGQGSYEQYF
>TRBJ1-1|NA|TRBV29-1
CSVEGDINTEAFF
>TRBJ1-4|few|TRBV19
CASHRQGIGEKLFF
>TRBJ1-1|NA|TRBV28
CASSFGGAPMNTEAFF
>TRBJ2-5|few|TRBV7-2
CASSLGGNRGRETQYF
>TRBJ1-5|NA|TRBV28
CASREGGRQPQHF
>TRBJ2-2|once|TRBV27
CASSRDRGFTGELFF
>TRBJ2-5|NA|TRBV6-6
CASTNRAGGLETQYF
>TRBJ1-6|NA|TRBV28
CASRPDRANSPLHF
>TRBJ1-4|NA|TRBV13
CASSLFRVGQGRLGKLFF
>TRBJ1-3|NA|TRBV5-6
CASSPGGLYSGNTIYF
>TRBJ1-2|NA|TRBV29-1
CSVRTADYGYTF
>TRBJ2-7|NA|TRBV19
CASSISGTPIEQYF
>TRBJ2-1|NA|TRBV6-5
CASSYSGRSKREQFF
>TRBJ2-7|once|TRBV11-3
CASSSGQSYEQYF
>TRBJ1-4|NA|TRBV9
CASSVGVNEKLFF
>TRBJ1-4|NA|TRBV5-6
CASSWGPGTSHEKLFF
>TRBJ2-6|NA|TRBV28
CASGVGGEALSGANVLTF
>TRBJ1-2|NA|TRBV4-3
CASSQGGLRNGYGYTF
>TRBJ1-4|NA|TRBV3-1/TRBV3-2
CASSRTGSKKEKLFF